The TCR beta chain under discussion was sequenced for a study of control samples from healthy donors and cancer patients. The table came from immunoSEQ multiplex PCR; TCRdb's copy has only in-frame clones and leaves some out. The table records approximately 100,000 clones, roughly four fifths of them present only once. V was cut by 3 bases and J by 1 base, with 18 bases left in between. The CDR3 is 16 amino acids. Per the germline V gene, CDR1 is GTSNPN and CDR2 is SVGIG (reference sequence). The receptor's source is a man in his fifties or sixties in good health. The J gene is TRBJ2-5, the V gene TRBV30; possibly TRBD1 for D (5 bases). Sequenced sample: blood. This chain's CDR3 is CAWRPVGPGSQETQYF. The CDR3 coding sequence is TGTGCCTGGAGACCTGTGGGGCCAGGCAGCCAAGAGACCCAGTACTTC.